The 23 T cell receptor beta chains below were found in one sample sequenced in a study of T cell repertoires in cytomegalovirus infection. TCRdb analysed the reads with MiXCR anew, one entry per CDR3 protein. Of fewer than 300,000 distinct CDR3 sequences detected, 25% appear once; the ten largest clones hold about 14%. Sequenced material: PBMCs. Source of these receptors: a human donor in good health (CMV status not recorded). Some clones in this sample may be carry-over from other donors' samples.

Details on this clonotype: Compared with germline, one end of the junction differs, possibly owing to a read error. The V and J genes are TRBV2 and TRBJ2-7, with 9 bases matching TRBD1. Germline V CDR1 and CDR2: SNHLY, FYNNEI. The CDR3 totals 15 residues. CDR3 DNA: TGTGCCGGCAGTGAAGGGGGACAGGGTATATACGAGCAGTACTTC. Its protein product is CAGSEGGQGIYEQYF.

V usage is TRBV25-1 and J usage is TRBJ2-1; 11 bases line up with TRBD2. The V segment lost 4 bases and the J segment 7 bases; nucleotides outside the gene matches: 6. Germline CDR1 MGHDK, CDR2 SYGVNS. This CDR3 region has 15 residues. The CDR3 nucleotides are TGTGCCAGCAGTGGCCTAGCGGGAGGTGGGAATGAGCAGTTCTTC. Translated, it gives CASSGLAGGGNEQFF. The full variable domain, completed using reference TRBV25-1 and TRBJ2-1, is EADIYQTPRYLVIGTGKKITLECSQTMGHDKMYWYQQDPGMELHLIHYSYGVNSTEKGDLSSESTVSRIRTEHFPLTLESARPSHTSQYLCASSGLAGGGNEQFFGPGTRLTVL.

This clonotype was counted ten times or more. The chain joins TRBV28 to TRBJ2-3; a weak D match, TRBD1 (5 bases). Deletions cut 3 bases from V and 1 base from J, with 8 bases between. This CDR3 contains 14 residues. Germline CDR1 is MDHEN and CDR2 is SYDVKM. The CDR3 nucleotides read TGTGCCAGCAGTTTTTTACAGGGCACAGATACGCAGTATTTT. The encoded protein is CASSFLQGTDTQYF.

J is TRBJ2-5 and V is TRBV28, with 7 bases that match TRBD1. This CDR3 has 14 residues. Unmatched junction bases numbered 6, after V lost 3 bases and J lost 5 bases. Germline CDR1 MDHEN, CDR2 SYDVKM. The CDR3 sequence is CASSFDRVLETQYF. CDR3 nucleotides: TGTGCCAGCAGTTTCGACAGGGTATTGGAGACCCAGTACTTC.

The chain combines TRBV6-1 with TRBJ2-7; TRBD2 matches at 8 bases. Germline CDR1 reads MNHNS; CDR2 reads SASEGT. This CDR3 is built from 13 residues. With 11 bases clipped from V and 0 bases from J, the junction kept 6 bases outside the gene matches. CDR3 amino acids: CACQRGISYEQYF. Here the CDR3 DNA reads TGTGCCTGCCAGCGGGGGATCTCCTACGAGCAGTACTTC.

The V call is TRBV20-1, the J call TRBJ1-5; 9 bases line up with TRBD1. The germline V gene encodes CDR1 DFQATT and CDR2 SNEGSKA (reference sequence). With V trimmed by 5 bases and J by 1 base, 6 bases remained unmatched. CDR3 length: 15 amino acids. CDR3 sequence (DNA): TGCAGTGCTGAGGGGACAGGGAGGAGCAATCAGCCCCAGCATTTT. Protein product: CSAEGTGRSNQPQHF.

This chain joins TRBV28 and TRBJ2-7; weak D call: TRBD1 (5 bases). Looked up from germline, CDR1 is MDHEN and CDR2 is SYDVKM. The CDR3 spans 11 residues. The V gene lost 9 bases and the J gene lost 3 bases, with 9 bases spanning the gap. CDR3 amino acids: CARGEGYEQYF. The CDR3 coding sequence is TGTGCCAGAGGGGAAGGCTACGAGCAGTACTTC.

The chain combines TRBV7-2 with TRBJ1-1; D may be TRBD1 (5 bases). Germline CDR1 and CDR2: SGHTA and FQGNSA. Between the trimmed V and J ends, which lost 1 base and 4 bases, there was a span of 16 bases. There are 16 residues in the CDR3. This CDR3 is CASSLEGVRVSTEAFF. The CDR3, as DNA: TGTGCCAGCAGCTTAGAAGGGGTAAGGGTGTCCACTGAAGCTTTCTTT. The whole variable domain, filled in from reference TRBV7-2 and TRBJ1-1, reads GAGVSQSPSNKVTEKGKDVELRCDPISGHTALYWYRQSLGQGLEFLIYFQGNSAPDKSGLPSDRFSAERTGGSVSTLTIQRTQQEDSAVYLCASSLEGVRVSTEAFFGQGTRLTVV.

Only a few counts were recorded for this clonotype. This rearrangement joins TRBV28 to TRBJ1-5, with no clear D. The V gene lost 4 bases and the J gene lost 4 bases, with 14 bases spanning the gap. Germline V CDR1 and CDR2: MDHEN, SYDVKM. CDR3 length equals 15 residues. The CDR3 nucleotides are TGTGCCAGCAGTTCCCTCCGGGAACCAAATCAGCCCCAGCATTTT. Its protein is CASSSLREPNQPQHF.

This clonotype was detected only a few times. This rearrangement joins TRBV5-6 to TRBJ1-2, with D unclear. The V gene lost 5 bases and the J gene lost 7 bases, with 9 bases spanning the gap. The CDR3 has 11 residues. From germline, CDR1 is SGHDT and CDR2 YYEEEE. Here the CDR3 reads CASSRLSGYTF. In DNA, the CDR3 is TGTGCCAGCAGTCGATTAAGTGGCTACACCTTC. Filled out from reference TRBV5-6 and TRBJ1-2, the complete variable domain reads DAGVTQSPTHLIKTRGQQVTLRCSPKSGHDTVSWYQQALGQGPQFIFQYYEEEERQRGNFPDRFSGHQFPNYSSELNVNALLLGDSALYLCASSRLSGYTFGSGTRLTVV.

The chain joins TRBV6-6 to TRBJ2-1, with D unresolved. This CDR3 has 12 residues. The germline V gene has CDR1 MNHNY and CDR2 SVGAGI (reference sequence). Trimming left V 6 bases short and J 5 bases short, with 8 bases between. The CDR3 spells CASRYSHNEQFF. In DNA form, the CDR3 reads TGTGCCAGCAGGTACAGTCACAATGAGCAGTTCTTC.

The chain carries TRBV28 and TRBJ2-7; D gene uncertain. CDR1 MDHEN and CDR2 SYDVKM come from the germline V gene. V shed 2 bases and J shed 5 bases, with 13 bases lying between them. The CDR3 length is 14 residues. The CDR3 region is CASSLDPSAHEQYF. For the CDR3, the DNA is TGTGCCAGCAGTTTAGACCCGAGCGCGCACGAGCAGTACTTC.

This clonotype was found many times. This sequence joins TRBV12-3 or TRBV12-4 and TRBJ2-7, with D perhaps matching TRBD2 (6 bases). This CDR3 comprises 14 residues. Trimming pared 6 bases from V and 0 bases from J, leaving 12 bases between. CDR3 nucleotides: TGTGCCAGCAGCCTGGACGGGAGCTCCTACGAGCAGTACTTC. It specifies CASSLDGSSYEQYF.

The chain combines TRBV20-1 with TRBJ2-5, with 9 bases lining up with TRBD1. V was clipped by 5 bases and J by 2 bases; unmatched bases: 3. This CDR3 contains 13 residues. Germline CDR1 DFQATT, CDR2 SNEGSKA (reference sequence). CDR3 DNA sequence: TGCAGTGCTGGACAGGGGATACAAGAGACCCAGTACTTC. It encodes CSAGQGIQETQYF.

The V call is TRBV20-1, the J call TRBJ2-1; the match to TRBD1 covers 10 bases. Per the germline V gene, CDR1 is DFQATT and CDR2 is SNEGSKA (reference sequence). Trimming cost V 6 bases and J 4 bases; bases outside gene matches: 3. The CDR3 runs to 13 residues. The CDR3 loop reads CSARGQGYNEQFF. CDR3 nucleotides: TGCAGTGCCAGGGGACAGGGGTACAATGAGCAGTTCTTC.

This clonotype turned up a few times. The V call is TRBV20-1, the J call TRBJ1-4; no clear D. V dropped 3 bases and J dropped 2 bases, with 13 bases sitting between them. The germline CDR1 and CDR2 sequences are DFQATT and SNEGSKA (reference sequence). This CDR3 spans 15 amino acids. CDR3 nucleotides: TGCAGTGCTAGTACGGGATACAATACTAATGAAAAACTGTTTTTT. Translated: CSASTGYNTNEKLFF.

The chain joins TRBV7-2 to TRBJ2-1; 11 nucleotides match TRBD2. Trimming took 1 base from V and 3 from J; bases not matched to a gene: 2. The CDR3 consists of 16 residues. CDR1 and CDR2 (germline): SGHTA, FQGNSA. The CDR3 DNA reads TGTGCCAGCAGCTTAGATAGCGGGAGGGTCTACAATGAGCAGTTCTTC. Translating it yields CASSLDSGRVYNEQFF.

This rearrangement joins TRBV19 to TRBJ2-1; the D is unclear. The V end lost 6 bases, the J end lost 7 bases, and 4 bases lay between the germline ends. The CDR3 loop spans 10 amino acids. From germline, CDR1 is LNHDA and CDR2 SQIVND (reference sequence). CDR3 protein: CASRANEQFF. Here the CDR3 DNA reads TGTGCCAGTAGGGCGAATGAGCAGTTCTTC.

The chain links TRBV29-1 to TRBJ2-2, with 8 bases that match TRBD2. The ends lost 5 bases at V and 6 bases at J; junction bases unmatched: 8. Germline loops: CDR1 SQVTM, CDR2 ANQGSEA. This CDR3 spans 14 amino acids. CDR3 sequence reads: CSVSGAGASGELFF. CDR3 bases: TGCAGCGTTAGTGGAGCGGGAGCTTCCGGGGAGCTGTTTTTT.

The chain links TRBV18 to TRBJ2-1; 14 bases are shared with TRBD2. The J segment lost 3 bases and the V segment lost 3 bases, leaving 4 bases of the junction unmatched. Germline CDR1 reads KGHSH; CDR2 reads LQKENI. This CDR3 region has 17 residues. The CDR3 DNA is TGTGCCAGCTCACCCTCCGGGACTAGCGGGAGCTACAATGAGCAGTTCTTC. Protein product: CASSPSGTSGSYNEQFF.

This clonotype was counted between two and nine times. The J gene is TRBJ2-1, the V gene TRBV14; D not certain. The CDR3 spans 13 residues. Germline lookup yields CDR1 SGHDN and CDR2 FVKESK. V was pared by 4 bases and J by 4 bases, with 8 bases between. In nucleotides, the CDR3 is TGTGCCAGCAGCCCCATCCAGTACAATGAGCAGTTCTTC. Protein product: CASSPIQYNEQFF.

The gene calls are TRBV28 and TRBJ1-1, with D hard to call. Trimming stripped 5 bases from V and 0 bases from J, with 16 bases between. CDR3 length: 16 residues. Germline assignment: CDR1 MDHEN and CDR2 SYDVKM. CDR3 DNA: TGTGCCAGCAGTCTTAATGACATGATACTGAACACTGAAGCTTTCTTT. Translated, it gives CASSLNDMILNTEAFF.

The CDR3 sequence: CSASAPRTFNYGYTF. The CDR3 DNA reads TGCAGTGCTAGCGCCCCCCGGACATTTAACTATGGCTACACCTTC. This rearrangement joins TRBV20-1 to TRBJ1-2, with D tentatively TRBD1 (5 bases). V lost 3 bases, J lost 1 base, and 15 bases lay in between. CDR1 and CDR2 from the germline V gene are DFQATT and SNEGSKA (reference sequence). This CDR3 has 15 amino acids.